A single sample gave rise to the 5 T cell receptor beta chains below, sequenced in a study of cytomegalovirus exposure and HLA in healthy donors. Data came from immunoSEQ multiplex PCR; TCRdb stores just in-frame clones and leaves some out. The sample carries some 80,000 clones, about 96% recorded once. Sample: PBMCs. The receptors were sampled from a woman between 18 and 29 years old in good health and CMV-seronegative.

The rearrangement links TRBV27 to TRBJ2-5; 8 positions match TRBD1. This CDR3 is built from 15 residues. Germline CDR1 MNHEY, CDR2 SMNVEV (reference sequence). V lost 5 bases to trimming and J lost 6 bases; unmatched junction nucleotides: 11. The CDR3 coding sequence is TGTGCCAGCAGTGGGACAGGCTCTTCTGGTCAGACCCAGTACTTC. This encodes CASSGTGSSGQTQYF.

The chain employs TRBV27 and TRBJ2-1, with 10 bases that match TRBD2. V shed 5 bases, J shed 8 bases, and the junction held 9 bases outside the gene matches. The CDR3 loop spans 15 amino acids. CDR1 and CDR2 from the germline V gene are MNHEY and SMNVEV (reference sequence). Here the CDR3 reads CASSPRGTSEDEQFF. In nucleotides, the CDR3 is TGTGCCAGCAGTCCGCGGGGGACTAGCGAGGATGAGCAGTTCTTC.

The chain recombines TRBV4-1 with TRBJ2-7, with 9 bases matching TRBD1. V lost 4 bases and J lost 3; bases outside the gene matches: 4. The germline gives CDR1 MGHRA, CDR2 YSYEKL. There are 14 residues in the CDR3. In DNA form, the CDR3 reads TGCGCCAGCAGCCTGGGACAGGGCAACTACGAGCAGTACTTC. It yields the protein CASSLGQGNYEQYF.

This clone was recorded only once. The J gene is TRBJ2-7, the V gene TRBV11-2, with TRBD2 matching over 10 bases. Germline loops: CDR1 SGHAT, CDR2 FQNNGV. This CDR3 region has 18 residues. J was trimmed by 4 bases and V by 6 bases; bases with no gene match: 18. The DNA of the CDR3 is TGTGCCAGCAGTCGACCGGGACTAGCGCCTCCTGGGACATACGAGCAGTACTTC. It translates to CASSRPGLAPPGTYEQYF. Looking up the rest from reference TRBV11-2 and TRBJ2-7 gives the full variable domain: EAGVAQSPRYKIIEKRQSVAFWCNPISGHATLYWYQQILGQGPKLLIQFQNNGVVDDSQLPKDRFSAERLKGVDSTLKIQPAKLEDSAVYLCASSRPGLAPPGTYEQYFGPGTRLTVT.

V usage is TRBV2 and J usage is TRBJ2-5; D remains unclear. V lost 4 bases and J 4 bases, leaving 4 bases between the germline ends. The CDR3 contains 11 residues. The germline gives CDR1 SNHLY, CDR2 FYNNEI. CDR3 in DNA: TGTGCCAGCAGTGTTCTAGAGACCCAGTACTTC. Amino acids: CASSVLETQYF.